Listed below are T cell receptor beta chains from one sample, sequenced in a study of post-analysis software for immune sequencing data. Using its own MiXCR run on the PCR reads, TCRdb lists one record per CDR3 protein. This sample carries about 770,000 distinct CDR3 sequences, about 43% of them seen once, and the ten largest clones take over 4.5%. The sequenced sample consisted of blood. All receptors come from a girl aged 10 to 17 with multiple sclerosis. The CDR3 runs from the conserved cysteine through the conserved F or W. Each record gives: J gene, V gene, D gene, clone size, CDR3 DNA, CDR3 protein. The D gene is left open where the match is weak. Not all rows give a size; the values are once, few, many and, for expanded clones, a class.

J gene: TRBJ1-4
V gene: TRBV18
D gene: -
clone size: few
CDR3 DNA: TGTGCCAGCTCACCACCAGGGACGGTTAATGAAAAACTGTTTTTT
CDR3 protein: CASSPPGTVNEKLFF

J gene: TRBJ2-1
V gene: TRBV7-8
D gene: -
clone size: few
CDR3 DNA: TGTGCCAGCAGCTTCGTAGTCGGCTACAATGAGCAGTTCTTC
CDR3 protein: CASSFVVGYNEQFF

J gene: TRBJ2-3
V gene: TRBV12-3/TRBV12-4
D gene: TRBD1
clone size: few
CDR3 DNA: TGTGCCAGCAGCCTCGGGACAGGAGAAACCTATACGCAGTATTTT
CDR3 protein: CASSLGTGETYTQYF

J gene: TRBJ2-5
V gene: TRBV5-1
D gene: TRBD2
clone size: -
CDR3 DNA: TGCGCCAGCAGAGAACAACTAGCGGGAGGAGGAGAGACCCAGTACTTC
CDR3 protein: CASREQLAGGGETQYF

J gene: TRBJ2-4
V gene: TRBV6-6
D gene: TRBD1
clone size: few
CDR3 DNA: TGTGCCAGCAGTTATAAGGCTTTGACAGGGCGGTCCATTCAGTACTTC
CDR3 protein: CASSYKALTGRSIQYF

J gene: TRBJ2-5
V gene: TRBV6-5
D gene: TRBD1
clone size: -
CDR3 DNA: TGTGCCAGCACCCCGGACAGGGGAGGAGAGACCCAGTACTTC
CDR3 protein: CASTPDRGGETQYF

J gene: TRBJ2-1
V gene: TRBV25-1
D gene: TRBD2
clone size: -
CDR3 DNA: TGTGCCAGCAGTATCACCGGGAGGGCCTCCTACAATGAGCAGTTCTTC
CDR3 protein: CASSITGRASYNEQFF

J gene: TRBJ1-5
V gene: TRBV28
D gene: -
clone size: -
CDR3 DNA: TGTGCCAGCCAGCGGGTAGGCGGCCAGCCCCAGCATTTT
CDR3 protein: CASQRVGGQPQHF

J gene: TRBJ2-7
V gene: TRBV10-3
D gene: -
clone size: -
CDR3 DNA: TGTGCCATCAGTGAGTCCCGAAAAGAGACCCAATACTTC
CDR3 protein: CAISESRKETQYF

J gene: TRBJ2-5
V gene: TRBV6-2/TRBV6-3
D gene: TRBD1
clone size: -
CDR3 DNA: TGTGCCAGCAGTTACTGGGACAGCCGAGAGACCCAGTACTTC
CDR3 protein: CASSYWDSRETQYF

J gene: TRBJ2-7
V gene: TRBV6-2/TRBV6-3
D gene: TRBD1
clone size: -
CDR3 DNA: TGTGCCAGCAGTTACTCACCAAGACAGGGGATAGGCGAGCAGTACTTC
CDR3 protein: CASSYSPRQGIGEQYF

J gene: TRBJ2-7
V gene: TRBV3-1
D gene: TRBD2
clone size: -
CDR3 DNA: TGTGCCAGCAGCCAAGATTTGGCGGGACTAGCTCCCTACGAGCAGTACTTC
CDR3 protein: CASSQDLAGLAPYEQYF

J gene: TRBJ1-1
V gene: TRBV20-1
D gene: -
clone size: -
CDR3 DNA: TGCAGTGCTAGAGATTATAACCCGACGGTGAACACCGAAGCTTTCTTT
CDR3 protein: CSARDYNPTVNTEAFF

J gene: TRBJ2-3
V gene: TRBV25-1
D gene: -
clone size: -
CDR3 DNA: TGTGCCAGCAGTGAACCGTTTACCCCCGATACGCAGTATTTT
CDR3 protein: CASSEPFTPDTQYF

J gene: TRBJ2-5
V gene: TRBV6-2/TRBV6-3
D gene: -
clone size: -
CDR3 DNA: TGTGCCAGCAGTTACGCGGCTCCCGTTGGAACCCAGTACTTC
CDR3 protein: CASSYAAPVGTQYF

J gene: TRBJ1-5
V gene: TRBV6-1
D gene: -
clone size: -
CDR3 DNA: TGTGCCACTACCGGGGGCTCGGGTCAGCCCCAGCATTTT
CDR3 protein: CATTGGSGQPQHF

J gene: TRBJ1-2
V gene: TRBV20-1
D gene: TRBD1
clone size: -
CDR3 DNA: TGCAGTTTCACAGGGGGCGACAACTATGGCTACACCTTC
CDR3 protein: CSFTGGDNYGYTF

J gene: TRBJ1-4
V gene: TRBV7-8
D gene: -
clone size: -
CDR3 DNA: TGTGCCAGCAGCTCATTGGGAGAAAAACTGTTTTTT
CDR3 protein: CASSSLGEKLFF

J gene: TRBJ1-5
V gene: TRBV24-1
D gene: -
clone size: -
CDR3 DNA: TGTGCCACCAGTGATACTCAGGGTCGGAATCAGCCCCAGCATTTT
CDR3 protein: CATSDTQGRNQPQHF

J gene: TRBJ2-3
V gene: TRBV11-1
D gene: -
clone size: few
CDR3 DNA: TGTGCCAGCAGCTTGACGCCGGCAGATACGCAGTATTTT
CDR3 protein: CASSLTPADTQYF

J gene: TRBJ1-5
V gene: TRBV30
D gene: -
clone size: -
CDR3 DNA: TGTGCCTGGAGATCAGGTGAAAGCAATCAGCCCCAGCATTTT
CDR3 protein: CAWRSGESNQPQHF

J gene: TRBJ2-1
V gene: TRBV7-9
D gene: TRBD1
clone size: -
CDR3 DNA: TGTGCCAGCAGCTCCCCGACAGGGGGCACTGAGCAGTTCTTC
CDR3 protein: CASSSPTGGTEQFF

J gene: TRBJ2-7
V gene: TRBV14
D gene: TRBD1
clone size: few
CDR3 DNA: TGTGCCAGCAGCCGGGGGACAGGGTTCGACGAGCAGTACTTC
CDR3 protein: CASSRGTGFDEQYF

J gene: TRBJ2-1
V gene: TRBV20-1
D gene: TRBD2
clone size: -
CDR3 DNA: TGCAGTGCTAGAGATTTAGCGGGAGACATAAATGAGCAGTTCTTC
CDR3 protein: CSARDLAGDINEQFF

J gene: TRBJ1-1
V gene: TRBV29-1
D gene: -
clone size: -
CDR3 DNA: TGCAGCGTTGGACAGCTTGAAGCTTTCTTT
CDR3 protein: CSVGQLEAFF

J gene: TRBJ2-1
V gene: TRBV4-2
D gene: -
clone size: -
CDR3 DNA: TGTGCCAGCAGCCAAGAGGCAGGGATCTACAATGAGCAGTTCTTC
CDR3 protein: CASSQEAGIYNEQFF

J gene: TRBJ2-3
V gene: TRBV3-1
D gene: TRBD2
clone size: -
CDR3 DNA: TGTGCCAGCAGCCGGCGGACTAGCGGGGGAGATACGCAGTATTTT
CDR3 protein: CASSRRTSGGDTQYF

J gene: TRBJ2-1
V gene: TRBV6-1
D gene: -
clone size: -
CDR3 DNA: TGTGCCAGCAGTCGGGATGAGCAGTTCTTC
CDR3 protein: CASSRDEQFF

J gene: TRBJ2-1
V gene: TRBV2
D gene: TRBD1
clone size: -
CDR3 DNA: TGTGCCAGCACCCAGGGGGTGGGTGAGCAGTTCTTC
CDR3 protein: CASTQGVGEQFF

J gene: TRBJ2-3
V gene: TRBV10-1
D gene: -
clone size: few
CDR3 DNA: TGCGCCAGCAGTGAGTCTACCCTAGCGAGTAGTACAGATACGCAGTATTTT
CDR3 protein: CASSESTLASSTDTQYF

J gene: TRBJ1-2
V gene: TRBV25-1
D gene: -
clone size: -
CDR3 DNA: TGTGCCAGCAGCGAACAGGGAAGCGGCTACACCTTC
CDR3 protein: CASSEQGSGYTF

J gene: TRBJ2-3
V gene: TRBV29-1
D gene: TRBD1
clone size: -
CDR3 DNA: TGCAGCGTTGAAGGTACTCCCGGGACAGGCACAGCTACGCAGTATTTT
CDR3 protein: CSVEGTPGTGTATQYF

J gene: TRBJ2-3
V gene: TRBV15
D gene: TRBD1
clone size: many
CDR3 DNA: TGTGCCACCAGCAGAGGCGGACAGGGCACAGATACGCAGTATTTT
CDR3 protein: CATSRGGQGTDTQYF

J gene: TRBJ2-1
V gene: TRBV15
D gene: -
clone size: -
CDR3 DNA: TGTGCCACCAGCAGACCATCTCGGGTGGTAGCAGATCACAATGAGCAGTTCTTC
CDR3 protein: CATSRPSRVVADHNEQFF

J gene: TRBJ2-3
V gene: TRBV20-1
D gene: -
clone size: -
CDR3 DNA: TGCAGTAAACAGGGTCTGAGCACAGATACGCAGTATTTT
CDR3 protein: CSKQGLSTDTQYF

J gene: TRBJ1-5
V gene: TRBV4-3
D gene: -
clone size: few
CDR3 DNA: TGCGCCAGCAGCCAAGAACAGGGTGGTAAGCCCCAGCATTTT
CDR3 protein: CASSQEQGGKPQHF

J gene: TRBJ2-3
V gene: TRBV6-6
D gene: TRBD2
clone size: -
CDR3 DNA: TGTGCCAGCAGTCCCAGTCCTAGCGGGAGAGGCGCAGATACGCAGTATTTT
CDR3 protein: CASSPSPSGRGADTQYF

J gene: TRBJ2-5
V gene: TRBV24-1
D gene: -
clone size: -
CDR3 DNA: TGTGCCACCAGTGACCGAGGGGCTAGCGACTCTCAAGAGACCCAGTACTTC
CDR3 protein: CATSDRGASDSQETQYF

J gene: TRBJ1-5
V gene: TRBV10-3
D gene: -
clone size: -
CDR3 DNA: TGTGCCATCAGCCGGGACAACAATCAGCCCCAGCATTTT
CDR3 protein: CAISRDNNQPQHF

J gene: TRBJ1-6
V gene: TRBV9
D gene: -
clone size: -
CDR3 DNA: TGTGCCAGCAGCGTAGAGATAGGTGCGAATTCACCCCTCCACTTT
CDR3 protein: CASSVEIGANSPLHF

J gene: TRBJ1-2
V gene: TRBV29-1
D gene: -
clone size: -
CDR3 DNA: TGCAGCGTTAGCCCGATTCTGGGGAATACCTATGGCTACACCTTC
CDR3 protein: CSVSPILGNTYGYTF

J gene: TRBJ2-7
V gene: TRBV6-5
D gene: TRBD2
clone size: -
CDR3 DNA: TGTGCCAGCAGCCACATTCCCGGGACTAGGGTCGTTGAGCAGTACTTC
CDR3 protein: CASSHIPGTRVVEQYF

J gene: TRBJ2-3
V gene: TRBV12-3/TRBV12-4
D gene: TRBD2
clone size: -
CDR3 DNA: TGTGCCAGCAGTTCGGCGACTAGCGGGAGTAGGGATACGCAGTATTTT
CDR3 protein: CASSSATSGSRDTQYF

J gene: TRBJ2-7
V gene: TRBV12-3/TRBV12-4
D gene: TRBD1
clone size: many
CDR3 DNA: TGTGCCAGCAGTTTGGAACAGGGGATCAACGAGCAGTACTTC
CDR3 protein: CASSLEQGINEQYF

J gene: TRBJ2-1
V gene: TRBV7-2
D gene: -
clone size: -
CDR3 DNA: TGTGCCAGCAGACTAGCTTACAATGAGCAGTTCTTC
CDR3 protein: CASRLAYNEQFF

J gene: TRBJ2-5
V gene: TRBV9
D gene: TRBD1
clone size: -
CDR3 DNA: TGTGCCAGCAGCGCCATGGACAGGGTGGGGACCCAGTACTTC
CDR3 protein: CASSAMDRVGTQYF

J gene: TRBJ2-7
V gene: TRBV29-1
D gene: TRBD2
clone size: few
CDR3 DNA: TGCAGCGTTAGGGACGTCAGACTAGCGGGGGAGACTTACGAGCAGTACTTC
CDR3 protein: CSVRDVRLAGETYEQYF

J gene: TRBJ1-5
V gene: TRBV20-1
D gene: TRBD1
clone size: -
CDR3 DNA: TGCAGTGCTAGTGAGGGGGCAGGGGGCTCGGGCAATCAGCCCCAGCATTTT
CDR3 protein: CSASEGAGGSGNQPQHF

J gene: TRBJ2-7
V gene: TRBV11-2
D gene: -
clone size: -
CDR3 DNA: TGTGCCAGCAGCTTAGATCCTGGGGGGAACTCCTACGAGCAGTACTTC
CDR3 protein: CASSLDPGGNSYEQYF

J gene: TRBJ2-1
V gene: TRBV27
D gene: -
clone size: -
CDR3 DNA: TGTGCCAGCAGTTCGTCCTACAGGGACCGCAACCCGATATACAATGAGCAGTTCTTC
CDR3 protein: CASSSSYRDRNPIYNEQFF

J gene: TRBJ2-1
V gene: TRBV10-3
D gene: TRBD1
clone size: -
CDR3 DNA: TGTGCCATCAGTGAGTCGCAGGGACAGATCTACAATGAGCAGTTCTTC
CDR3 protein: CAISESQGQIYNEQFF

J gene: TRBJ2-6
V gene: TRBV20-1
D gene: -
clone size: -
CDR3 DNA: TGCAGTGCTAGAGACGGGACGGGATTAAGAGGGGCCAACGTCCTGACTTTC
CDR3 protein: CSARDGTGLRGANVLTF

J gene: TRBJ2-1
V gene: TRBV13
D gene: TRBD2
clone size: few
CDR3 DNA: TGTGCCAGCAGCTTTTTCATGGACGGGGGGGACGACAATGAGCAGTTCTTC
CDR3 protein: CASSFFMDGGDDNEQFF

J gene: TRBJ1-1
V gene: TRBV27
D gene: -
clone size: -
CDR3 DNA: TGTGCCAGCAGTTCAGGAACCCCCACGGAAGCTTTCTTT
CDR3 protein: CASSSGTPTEAFF

J gene: TRBJ2-5
V gene: TRBV5-1
D gene: TRBD1
clone size: -
CDR3 DNA: TGCGCCAGCAGCTTGGGGACAGGGAACTTCCAAGAGACCCAGTACTTC
CDR3 protein: CASSLGTGNFQETQYF

J gene: TRBJ1-2
V gene: TRBV5-1
D gene: -
clone size: few
CDR3 DNA: TGCGCCAGCAGCTTGGGCAGGGGTGATGAATTGCGCGGCTACACCTTC
CDR3 protein: CASSLGRGDELRGYTF

J gene: TRBJ1-1
V gene: TRBV5-1
D gene: -
clone size: -
CDR3 DNA: TGCGCCAGCAGCTGGGGGGGAATGAACACTGAAGCTTTCTTT
CDR3 protein: CASSWGGMNTEAFF

J gene: TRBJ2-7
V gene: TRBV11-2
D gene: -
clone size: -
CDR3 DNA: TGTGCCAGCAGCTTACAGGGCGGAGTCTCCTACGAGCAGTACTTC
CDR3 protein: CASSLQGGVSYEQYF

J gene: TRBJ2-4
V gene: TRBV20-1
D gene: TRBD1
clone size: -
CDR3 DNA: TGCAGTGTCGACAGGGGGCAGAGGAACATTCAGTACTTC
CDR3 protein: CSVDRGQRNIQYF

J gene: TRBJ2-1
V gene: TRBV30
D gene: -
clone size: few
CDR3 DNA: TGTGCCTGGAGTCGGCTAGCTACCCCCAATGAGCAGTTCTTC
CDR3 protein: CAWSRLATPNEQFF